The 21 T cell receptor beta chains listed next were all sequenced from one sample in a study of T cells after yellow fever vaccination. Using its own MiXCR run on the 5' RACE reads, TCRdb lists one record per CDR3 protein. The table shows 250,000 to 350,000 distinct CDR3 sequences, with 8.5% to 10% occurring only once. The specimen comprised CD4+ T cells sorted from PBMCs, sampled 5 days after the yellow fever booster vaccination. The receptors here all came from a man younger than 35 who received the YFV17D yellow fever vaccine.

This clonotype has more than one count but fewer than ten. The chain has TRBV18 and TRBJ2-4, with D maybe TRBD1 (6 bases). CDR3 length: 16 residues. Trimming removed 0 bases at V and 1 base at J, with 10 bases between. CDR1 and CDR2 (germline): KGHSH, LQKENI. The CDR3 is CASSPPLDSAKNIQYF. The CDR3 DNA is TGTGCCAGCTCACCACCCCTGGACAGCGCCAAAAACATTCAGTACTTC. The full variable domain, rest sourced from reference TRBV18 and TRBJ2-4, is NAGVMQNPRHLVRRRGQEARLRCSPMKGHSHVYWYRQLPEEGLKFMVYLQKENIIDESGMPKERFSAEFPKEGPSILRIQQVVRGDSAAYFCASSPPLDSAKNIQYFGAGTRLSVL.

This clonotype was picked up a small number of times. The V and J genes are TRBV21-1 and TRBJ2-7. TRBV21-1 has pseudogene status. This CDR3 contains 13 residues. This CDR3 is CASAQEAHDEQYV. CDR3 DNA sequence: TGTGCCAGCGCCCAAGAGGCACACGACGAGCAGTACGTC.

The J gene is TRBJ1-4, the V gene TRBV18; no clear D gene. CDR1 and CDR2 from the germline V gene are KGHSH and LQKENI. Trimming left V 6 bases short and J 0 bases short, with 11 bases between. The CDR3 covers 15 residues. CDR3 DNA sequence: TGTGCCAGCTCCTCCGTGATTGCAACTAATGAAAAACTGTTTTTT. The encoded protein is CASSSVIATNEKLFF.

In its sample, this clonotype was seen many times. The chain links TRBV27 to TRBJ1-1; D not resolved. The CDR3 has 15 residues. Germline assignment: CDR1 MNHEY and CDR2 SMNVEV (reference sequence). Trimming took off 3 bases at V and 1 base at J, with 12 bases between the two ends. CDR3 residues: CASSLGTAGNTEAFF. For the CDR3, the DNA is TGTGCCAGCAGTTTGGGAACGGCCGGGAACACTGAAGCTTTCTTT.

V and J are TRBV29-1 and TRBJ2-7; TRBD1 or TRBD2 may be the D gene (7 bases each). The germline V gene encodes CDR1 SQVTM and CDR2 ANQGSEA. This CDR3 has 13 amino acids. Trimming left V 7 bases short and J 7 bases short, with 20 bases between. The CDR3 loop reads CSAAGDRVWEQYV. CDR3 DNA sequence: TGCAGCGCTGCGGGAGACAGGGTATGGGAGCAGTACGTC.

This clonotype was seen a handful of times. This sequence joins TRBV10-3 and TRBJ1-3, with D unresolved. V was pared by 8 bases and J by 8 bases, with 10 bases between. The germline V gene has CDR1 ENHRY and CDR2 SYGVKD. The CDR3 sequence is 11 residues long. The CDR3 reads CAIFGHDTIYF. The CDR3 DNA sequence: TGTGCCATCTTCGGGCACGACACCATATATTTT.

This clonotype was seen only a few times. This chain joins TRBV3-1 and TRBJ2-3, with TRBD2 matching over 10 bases. The CDR3 is 16 amino acids. CDR1 is LGHDT, CDR2 YNNKEL, per germline (reference sequence). J was trimmed by 6 bases and V by 0 bases; bases with no gene match: 6. CDR3 sequence reads: CASSQDLAGAPDTQYF. The CDR3 coding sequence is TGTGCCAGCAGCCAAGATCTAGCGGGGGCGCCCGATACGCAGTATTTT.

This clonotype has a handful of counts. The chain recombines TRBV9 with TRBJ2-5; tentative D call: TRBD2 (6 bases). Germline loops: CDR1 SGDLS, CDR2 YYNGEE. With 3 bases removed from V and 3 bases from J, the gap between germline ends came to 9 bases. This CDR3 is 13 amino acids long. CDR3 amino acids: CASSGDWKETQYF. The DNA for the CDR3 is TGTGCCAGCAGCGGGGACTGGAAAGAGACCCAGTACTTC.

The chain is built from TRBV7-9 and TRBJ2-3; 8 nucleotides line up with TRBD1. With V trimmed by 5 bases and J by 4 bases, 5 bases remained unmatched. This CDR3 has 14 amino acids. CDR1 and CDR2 from the germline V gene are SEHNR and FQNEAQ (reference sequence). The CDR3 DNA reads as TGTGCCAGCAGCCGCACAGGGGGTTCAGATACGCAGTATTTT. It translates to CASSRTGGSDTQYF.

In this sample, this clonotype turned up many times. The chain combines TRBV10-1 with TRBJ2-1, with 8 bases matching TRBD2. CDR1 is WNHNN and CDR2 is SYGVQD in the germline V gene (reference sequence). The CDR3 length is 13 residues. The CDR3 sequence: CVAREAGDNEQFF. The CDR3 DNA sequence: TGCGTCGCTCGGGAAGCGGGGGACAATGAGCAGTTCTTC.

This clonotype appeared many times. The genes are TRBV18 and TRBJ1-1; the D is unclear. This CDR3 has 14 residues. Germline CDR1 KGHSH, CDR2 LQKENI. Trimming left V 0 bases short and J 4 bases short, with 9 bases between. Here the CDR3 reads CASSPPARLTEAFF. The CDR3 nucleotides are TGTGCCAGCTCACCACCCGCCCGACTCACTGAAGCTTTCTTT. Full variable domain (missing parts from reference TRBV18 and TRBJ1-1): NAGVMQNPRHLVRRRGQEARLRCSPMKGHSHVYWYRQLPEEGLKFMVYLQKENIIDESGMPKERFSAEFPKEGPSILRIQQVVRGDSAAYFCASSPPARLTEAFFGQGTRLTVV.

The chain combines TRBV28 with TRBJ2-7; D possibly corresponds to TRBD1 (6 bases). This CDR3 spans 14 amino acids. Per the germline V gene, CDR1 is MDHEN and CDR2 is SYDVKM. The V end lost 3 bases, the J end lost 6 bases, and 15 bases lay between the germline ends. The CDR3 DNA reads as TGTGCCAGCAGTTTCTCAGGGGCGGTGCGCGAGCAGTACGTC. This gives the protein CASSFSGAVREQYV.

This rearrangement joins TRBV5-1 to TRBJ2-1; D possibly corresponds to TRBD1 (5 bases). V was clipped by 2 bases and J by 5 bases, with 14 bases between them. The CDR3 length is 15 residues. Germline V lookup: CDR1 SGHRS, CDR2 YFSETQ. In DNA, the CDR3 is TGCGCCAGCAGCTTCATTCCAGGGATTAACAATGAGCAGTTCTTC. Protein sequence: CASSFIPGINNEQFF. The full variable domain, rest sourced from reference TRBV5-1 and TRBJ2-1, is KAGVTQTPRYLIKTRGQQVTLSCSPISGHRSVSWYQQTPGQGLQFLFEYFSETQRNKGNFPGRFSGRQFSNSRSEMNVSTLELGDSALYLCASSFIPGINNEQFFGPGTRLTVL.

This clonotype appeared a few times. The chain is built from TRBV6-6 and TRBJ2-1; tentatively, D is TRBD1 (5 bases). The CDR3 is made up of 12 amino acids. Germline loops: CDR1 MNHNY, CDR2 SVGAGI (reference sequence). Trimming removed 5 bases from V and 7 bases from J, with 9 bases in between. CDR3 sequence reads: CASSPGLNEQFF. CDR3 DNA: TGTGCCAGCAGTCCAGGGTTAAATGAGCAGTTCTTC.

This clonotype was picked up a small number of times. The chain uses TRBV6-2 or TRBV6-3 and TRBJ1-5; maybe TRBD1 (5 bases). Trimming removed 6 bases at V and 6 bases at J, with 15 bases between. The germline CDR1 and CDR2 sequences are MNHEY and SVGEGT. This CDR3 has 14 residues. CDR3 DNA sequence: TGTGCCAGCAGAAAGGGGCAGAGGGGTCAGCCCCAGCATTTT. Its translation is CASRKGQRGQPQHF.

This clonotype turned up a few times. The chain couples TRBV19 to TRBJ1-5; D might be TRBD1 (5 bases). CDR1 is LNHDA, CDR2 SQIVND, per germline (reference sequence). The CDR3 is 13 amino acids. V gave up 4 bases and J gave up 7 bases, with 11 bases separating them. CDR3 sequence: CASSRSPGQPQHF. DNA of the CDR3: TGTGCCAGTAGTAGGTCCCCAGGGCAGCCCCAGCATTTT.

V and J are TRBV5-1 and TRBJ1-5; no firm D call. Looked up from germline, CDR1 is SGHRS and CDR2 is YFSETQ. The CDR3 consists of 16 residues. V lost 0 bases to trimming and J lost 7 bases, with 17 bases between them. The CDR3 DNA follows: TGCGCCAGCAGCTTGGTGCCGGGTGGGGTTGGACAGCCCCAGCATTTT. Residues: CASSLVPGGVGQPQHF. The full variable domain, rest sourced from reference TRBV5-1 and TRBJ1-5, is KAGVTQTPRYLIKTRGQQVTLSCSPISGHRSVSWYQQTPGQGLQFLFEYFSETQRNKGNFPGRFSGRQFSNSRSEMNVSTLELGDSALYLCASSLVPGGVGQPQHFGDGTRLSIL.

Ten or more counts support this clonotype. The chain links TRBV29-1 to TRBJ2-2; 7 bases match TRBD2. With 8 bases clipped from V and 1 base from J, the junction kept 7 bases outside the gene matches. CDR1 is SQVTM and CDR2 is ANQGSEA in the germline V gene. The CDR3 is made up of 14 amino acids. In nucleotides, the CDR3 is TGCAGCACCCAGGGCGGGGGGAACACCGGGGAGCTGTTTTTT. Its translation: CSTQGGGNTGELFF.

The rearrangement links TRBV4-3 to TRBJ2-6, with a tentative D call TRBD2 (5 bases). Germline CDR1 reads LGHNA; CDR2 reads YSLEER. With 2 bases removed from V and 0 bases from J, the gap between germline ends came to 8 bases. The CDR3 totals 16 residues. This CDR3 is CASSQQRSSGANVLTF. The CDR3 bases are TGCGCCAGCAGCCAACAGCGGAGCTCTGGGGCCAACGTCCTGACTTTC.

The V gene is TRBV5-1, the J gene TRBJ2-2, with D perhaps matching TRBD2 (6 bases). Per the germline V gene, CDR1 is SGHRS and CDR2 is YFSETQ. V lost 6 bases to trimming and J lost 0 bases, with 15 bases between them. This CDR3 comprises 16 residues. CDR3 protein: CASTTDRGTNTGELFF. The CDR3 DNA reads as TGCGCCAGCACCACCGATCGGGGGACGAACACCGGGGAGCTGTTTTTT. Filled out from reference TRBV5-1 and TRBJ2-2, the complete variable domain reads KAGVTQTPRYLIKTRGQQVTLSCSPISGHRSVSWYQQTPGQGLQFLFEYFSETQRNKGNFPGRFSGRQFSNSRSEMNVSTLELGDSALYLCASTTDRGTNTGELFFGEGSRLTVL.

This clonotype has more than one count but fewer than ten. J is TRBJ2-7 and V is TRBV2; D unclear. V was clipped by 8 bases and J by 0 bases, with 17 bases between them. The CDR3 extends over 15 amino acids. The germline V gene encodes CDR1 SNHLY and CDR2 FYNNEI. The CDR3 sequence: CASCITQASSYEQYF. Here the CDR3 DNA reads TGTGCCAGCTGTATCACTCAGGCAAGCTCCTACGAGCAGTACTTC.